One sample yielded the 3 T cell receptor beta chains listed below, sequenced in a study of blood T cell repertoires in COVID-19 (TCRdb year 2020). Libraries were constructed by the immunoSEQ multiplex PCR assay. The immuneACCESS repertoire file appears here via TCRdb, limited to in-frame rearrangements. These files lack a portion of the clones; in checked studies, under half of the deficit traces to unresolved V genes, and the cause of the others is not known. Recorded for this sample are about 180,000 clones; 65% to 90% of them occurred a single time. The ten largest make up 7.5% to 10% of the sample. Material: peripheral blood. These receptors all come from a man aged 50 to 59 with active or convalescent COVID-19.

This chain connects TRBV18 to TRBJ1-1, with 7 positions matching TRBD1. The germline V gene has CDR1 KGHSH and CDR2 LQKENI. The CDR3 loop spans 13 amino acids. J lost 5 bases, V lost 6 bases, and 6 bases had no gene match. The DNA of the CDR3 is TGTGCCAGCTCCTGGAGACAGGGAACTGAAGCTTTCTTT. It specifies CASSWRQGTEAFF.

The chain is built from TRBV5-4 and TRBJ1-1; D gene uncertain. The CDR3 totals 13 residues. In germline, CDR1 is SGHNT, CDR2 YYREEE (reference sequence). Deletions cut 3 bases from V and 1 base from J, with 7 bases between. The CDR3 DNA reads TGTGCCAGCAGCTCAAACAAGAACACTGAAGCTTTCTTT. Encoded protein: CASSSNKNTEAFF.

CDR3: CASSLQGLAGLSYEQYF. For the CDR3, the DNA is TGTGCCAGCAGCTTGCAGGGACTAGCGGGGTTAAGCTACGAGCAGTACTTC. V and J are TRBV13 and TRBJ2-7; 13 bases are a match to TRBD2. The CDR3 extends over 17 amino acids. V was pared by 3 bases and J by 3 bases, with 8 bases of the junction left unmatched. CDR1 PRHDT and CDR2 FYEKMQ come from the germline V gene (reference sequence).